One and the same sample provided the 10 T cell receptor beta chains below, sequenced in a study of T cell responses to AZD1222 COVID-19 vaccine. The repertoire was sequenced with immunoSEQ multiplex PCR; TCRdb's copy has only in-frame clones and lacks some. Among approximately 200,000 clones listed, approximately 90% were seen once. This sample comprised peripheral blood, obtained 28 days after the second AZD1222 dose. Receptor source: an adult who received the AZD1222 COVID-19 vaccine.

This clone has only a few counts. The chain has TRBV7-8 and TRBJ2-7; tentative D call: TRBD2 (5 bases). Per the germline V gene, CDR1 is SGHVS and CDR2 is FQNEAQ. The CDR3 contains 15 residues. Trimming took 4 bases from V and 1 from J, leaving 14 bases between them. The CDR3 spells CASSSISSGSYEQYF. CDR3 coding DNA: TGTGCCAGCAGCTCGATTTCCAGCGGATCCTACGAGCAGTACTTC.

The chain couples TRBV12-3 or TRBV12-4 to TRBJ1-2, with D unclear. The CDR3 loop spans 11 amino acids. V lost 6 bases and J 2 bases, leaving 4 bases between the germline ends. The DNA for the CDR3 is TGTGCCAGCAGCACAAACTATGGCTACACCTTC. This codes for CASSTNYGYTF.

The chain is built from TRBV5-1 and TRBJ2-5; D may be TRBD1 (6 bases). With 4 bases removed from V and 3 bases from J, the gap between germline ends came to 16 bases. This CDR3 has 15 amino acids. Germline V gene lookup returns CDR1 SGHRS and CDR2 YFSETQ. The CDR3 region is CASSSVRDIEETQYF. In DNA, the CDR3 is TGCGCCAGCAGCAGCGTCCGGGACATAGAAGAGACCCAGTACTTC.

The rearrangement uses TRBV28 and TRBJ2-1; D is undetermined. The CDR3 has 14 residues. Trimming removed 5 bases at V and 9 bases at J, with 17 bases between. CDR1 is MDHEN, CDR2 SYDVKM, per germline. The CDR3 is CASSAVIPIGEQFF. The DNA for the CDR3 is TGTGCCAGCAGTGCGGTGATCCCTATAGGTGAGCAGTTCTTC.

The CDR3, as DNA: TGTGCCTGGAGTGTAAACACGAACACTGAAGCTTTCTTT. It specifies CAWSVNTNTEAFF. The J gene is TRBJ1-1, the V gene TRBV30; no firm D call. CDR3 length: 13 amino acids. The germline V gene has CDR1 GTSNPN and CDR2 SVGIG (reference sequence). V lost 0 bases, J lost 1 base, and 6 bases lay in between.

J is TRBJ2-1 and V is TRBV18; 7 bases agree with TRBD2. V dropped 4 bases and J dropped 5; count of bases not matched to a gene: 8. From germline, CDR1 is KGHSH and CDR2 LQKENI. This CDR3 contains 15 residues. In DNA, the CDR3 is TGTGCCAGCTCACGCCTGAGCGGGATCAACAATGAGCAGTTCTTC. This codes for CASSRLSGINNEQFF.

The chain links TRBV12-3 or TRBV12-4 to TRBJ1-2; TRBD1 might be the D (5 bases). Trimming removed 1 base from V and 4 bases from J, with 7 bases in between. The CDR3 length is 13 residues. DNA of the CDR3: TGTGCCAGCAGTTTAGGGGGGACCTATGGCTACACCTTC. It specifies CASSLGGTYGYTF.

The chain links TRBV7-2 to TRBJ2-1, with 9 bases aligning to TRBD2. CDR3 length: 16 residues. Losses at the gene ends were 4 bases for V and 9 bases for J; bases not matched to a gene: 13. Germline CDR1 and CDR2: SGHTA and FQGNSA. The CDR3 reads CASSSRSASGNTEQFF. CDR3 coding DNA: TGTGCCAGCAGCTCCCGTAGCGCTAGCGGGAACACTGAGCAGTTCTTC.

The V and J genes are TRBV11-3 and TRBJ2-2; 14 bases are a match to TRBD2. The CDR3 is 18 amino acids. Trimming took 5 bases from V and 7 from J; bases not matched to a gene: 12. CDR1 SGHNT and CDR2 YENEEA come from the germline V gene. Here the CDR3 reads CASSPRLAGGIDVGELFF. The CDR3 DNA is TGTGCCAGCAGCCCCCGACTAGCGGGAGGGATCGACGTCGGGGAGCTGTTTTTT.

The chain uses TRBV7-3 and TRBJ2-5, with TRBD2 matching over 8 bases. This CDR3 contains 16 residues. V shed 1 base, J shed 5 bases, and the junction held 9 bases outside the gene matches. Germline loops: CDR1 SGHTA, CDR2 FQGTGA. CDR3 DNA sequence: TGTGCCAGCAGCTTAAATCCAGCGGGAGTTGGTGAGACCCAGTACTTC. Translation gives CASSLNPAGVGETQYF.